The T cell receptor (beta chain) described here comes from a study of blood T cells in healthy people across ages. A J-beta primer mix and a sample-barcoded 5' primer were used in a second PCR of roughly 6 to 11 cycles. TCRdb called the 5' RACE reads again in MiXCR, with one record for every CDR3 protein. The sample has roughly 860,000 distinct CDR3 sequences, approximately 67% seen once. There are 15 residues in the CDR3. V lost 4 bases, J lost 0 bases, and 5 bases stayed unmatched. CDR1 and CDR2 from the germline V gene are GTSNPN and SVGIG (reference sequence). Samples had at least 6.5 million PBMCs isolated from them. Notes on the study in general: Reliance upon unsorted PBMCs precluded definitive naive versus antigen-experienced comparison. Across the age range, TCR beta diversity per million T cells fell in a roughly linear way.

Details on this clonotype: What it recognizes is unknown.

The receptor was derived from a man between 25 and 39 years old in good health. The sequenced sample was blood. This chain links TRBV30 with TRBJ2-7; 11 nucleotides line up with TRBD2. CDR3 nucleotides: TGTGCCTGGAATTCCGGGACTAGCGGCTCCTACGAGCAGTACTTC. Its translation: CAWNSGTSGSYEQYF.